Following are 5 T cell receptor beta chains from one sample sequenced in a study of T cells in Graves' hyperthyroidism and ophthalmopathy. TCR beta CDR3 region amplification was performed from RNA transcripts. HTBI primers drove first-round RT-PCR of the TCR CDR3. Each CDR3 protein is one row after TCRdb ran MiXCR on the multiplex PCR reads. The sample comprises approximately 690,000 distinct CDR3 sequences, approximately 15% of which are singletons, and approximately 12% rests with the top ten. The sequenced material came from blood. The receptors shown here come from a woman aged 45-59 years with Graves' ophthalmopathy.

There are many counts of this clonotype. The chain recombines TRBV28 with TRBJ2-3; TRBD1 agrees at 7 bases. The CDR3 spans 16 residues. Per germline, CDR1 MDHEN and CDR2 SYDVKM. V lost 4 bases and J lost 3; bases outside the gene matches: 10. CDR3 nucleotides: TGTGCCAGCAGTTATGCCGACAGGGTGGGAACAGATACGCAGTATTTT. Its protein is CASSYADRVGTDTQYF.

This chain links TRBV27 with TRBJ2-7; D possibly corresponds to TRBD1 (5 bases). The CDR3 runs 15 residues. Germline lookup yields CDR1 MNHEY and CDR2 SMNVEV (reference sequence). V was shortened by 2 bases and J by 0 bases, with 11 bases between the two germline ends. In DNA form, the CDR3 reads TGTGCCAGCAGTTTAAGGCAGGGCAGCTCCTACGAGCAGTACTTC. Protein: CASSLRQGSSYEQYF.

On this clonotype: A much larger clone lies one base from this, so it may be a read error. The V and J genes are TRBV5-1 and TRBJ2-3; TRBD2 agrees at 13 bases. The junction had 9 bases not matched to a gene; V was cut back by 4 bases and J by 7 bases. The CDR3 sequence is 16 residues long. Germline CDR1 SGHRS, CDR2 YFSETQ. In DNA form, the CDR3 reads TGCGCCAGCAGCATAGGACTAGCGGGAGTGACAAATACGCAGTATTTT. Its translation is CASSIGLAGVTNTQYF.

This clonotype was detected many times. The J gene is TRBJ2-7, the V gene TRBV30, with 8 bases matching TRBD2. Per the germline V gene, CDR1 is GTSNPN and CDR2 is SVGIG (reference sequence). This CDR3 spans 16 amino acids. The J segment lost 0 bases and the V segment lost 0 bases, leaving 7 bases of the junction unmatched. The CDR3 DNA reads as TGTGCCTGGAGTGTAGGGTGGGCGGGGGGCTCCTACGAGCAGTACTTC. It specifies CAWSVGWAGGSYEQYF.

CDR3 sequence (DNA): TGCAGTGCTAGATTTACAGTCAGCACCGGGGAGCTGTTTTTT. Amino acid sequence: CSARFTVSTGELFF. The rearrangement uses TRBV20-1 and TRBJ2-2; D uncertain. Trimming removed 2 bases from V and 4 bases from J, with 11 bases in between. The CDR3 is 14 residues long. CDR1 is DFQATT, CDR2 SNEGSKA, per germline (reference sequence).